This TCR beta chain is drawn from a study of T cells in localized non-small cell lung cancer. Study-level results: A median of 57 of the top 100 tumor clones appeared in adjacent lung, which was paired and uninvolved. It was uninvolved adjacent lung that showed the highest T cell clonality, exceeding tumor.

Concerning this clone: What it binds is not known.

Generated by immunoSEQ multiplex PCR, the TCRdb table keeps only in-frame clones and is missing some. The repertoire has about 33,000 clones, just under 80% of them found once; the top ten carry around 16%. Trimming removed 6 bases from V and 3 bases from J; junction bases left unmatched: 1. Germline CDR1 ENHRY, CDR2 SYGVKD. This CDR3 is built from 12 residues. The TCR originated in a male donor aged 60 or over with stage III squamous cell lung carcinoma. Sequencing was performed on peripheral blood, taken before any cancer treatment. V gene TRBV10-3 combines with J gene TRBJ2-5, with 7 bases matching TRBD1. The CDR3 loop reads CAIRDREETQYF. In DNA, the CDR3 is TGTGCCATCAGAGACAGGGAAGAGACCCAGTACTTC.